This T cell receptor beta chain derives from a study of blood T cell repertoires in COVID-19. The overall study: Acute and convalescent COVID-19 specimens originated in the United States, Italy and Spain. T cells, B-cell-depleted T cells, or PBMCs supplied cDNA or gDNA.

Per the original methods: By means of reference gene primer amplification, nucleated cell counts were estimated. Assay: immunoSEQ multiplex PCR; the TCRdb copy retains only in-frame clones and omits some. V and J calls and clone size are as listed in that table; D and trimming were resolved from the DNA. The data show 80,000 to 95,000 clones, around 90% seen once. V lost 6 bases to trimming and J lost 5 bases, with 15 bases between them. The germline gives CDR1 KGHDR, CDR2 SFDVKD. The CDR3 has 14 residues. This clonotype was sampled from a man aged 65 to 79 with acute or convalescent COVID-19. The sequencing sample was made of peripheral blood. The chain recombines TRBV24-1 with TRBJ1-2; D uncertain. The DNA of the CDR3 is TGTGCCACCAGTCCCCCCGGGTTGTCATATGGCTACACCTTC. Protein sequence: CATSPPGLSYGYTF.